Listed below are T cell receptor beta chains from one sample, sequenced in a study of CD8+ T cells in alopecia areata. Measured with immunoSEQ multiplex PCR; TCRdb has only the in-frame clones, and not every one. Among about 150,000 clones, 55% to 65% were seen once, and the ten largest hold 4.5% to 5%. Sequenced: CD4+ T cells sorted from blood. All receptors derive from a human donor in good health. Each CDR3 is given with its conserved first and last residue. Fields, in order: clone size, CDR3 length, D gene, J gene, V gene, CDR3 DNA, CDR3 protein. D genes are given only for firm matches. Some rows mark clone size as missing; the rest say once, few, many or name a class of expanded clone.

clone size: NA
CDR3 length: 14
D gene: NA
J gene: TRBJ2-3
V gene: TRBV4-2
CDR3 DNA: TGTGCCAGCAGCCAAGAAGCGCTCACAGATACGCAGTATTTT
CDR3 protein: CASSQEALTDTQYF

clone size: NA
CDR3 length: 12
D gene: NA
J gene: TRBJ1-3
V gene: TRBV6-5
CDR3 DNA: TGTGCCAGCAGAGCTGCGTCCACGGCCATATATTTT
CDR3 protein: CASRAASTAIYF

clone size: once
CDR3 length: 13
D gene: TRBD1
J gene: TRBJ1-4
V gene: TRBV29-1
CDR3 DNA: TGCAGCGCCGGCCGGGACAGAGGGGAAAAACTGTTTTTT
CDR3 protein: CSAGRDRGEKLFF

clone size: NA
CDR3 length: 16
D gene: NA
J gene: TRBJ2-3
V gene: TRBV7-9
CDR3 DNA: TGTGCCAGCAGCTTACCCGTGACAGCTAGCACAGATACGCAGTATTTT
CDR3 protein: CASSLPVTASTDTQYF

clone size: few
CDR3 length: 15
D gene: NA
J gene: TRBJ2-5
V gene: TRBV5-1
CDR3 DNA: TGCGCCAGCAGCTTGGGCGAAGGGGGCCAAGAGACCCAGTACTTC
CDR3 protein: CASSLGEGGQETQYF

clone size: once
CDR3 length: 15
D gene: NA
J gene: TRBJ1-2
V gene: TRBV4-1
CDR3 DNA: TGCGCCAGCAGCCAATGGAACCGGGACGGTCCAGGCTACACCTTC
CDR3 protein: CASSQWNRDGPGYTF

clone size: few
CDR3 length: 13
D gene: NA
J gene: TRBJ1-1
V gene: TRBV30
CDR3 DNA: TGTGCCTGGAGGAAGGGATCGAACACTGAAGCTTTCTTT
CDR3 protein: CAWRKGSNTEAFF

clone size: NA
CDR3 length: 15
D gene: TRBD1
J gene: TRBJ2-6
V gene: TRBV19
CDR3 DNA: TGTGCCAGTACCTCCACAGGGGCTGGGGCCAACGTCCTGACTTTC
CDR3 protein: CASTSTGAGANVLTF

clone size: NA
CDR3 length: 13
D gene: NA
J gene: TRBJ2-7
V gene: TRBV7-9
CDR3 DNA: TGTGCCAGCAGCTTAGCCCGGTCTTACGAGCAGTACTTC
CDR3 protein: CASSLARSYEQYF

clone size: NA
CDR3 length: 15
D gene: NA
J gene: TRBJ2-2
V gene: TRBV29-1
CDR3 DNA: TGCAGCGTCGGACACGGGAGAACCCACACCGGGGAGCTGTTTTTT
CDR3 protein: CSVGHGRTHTGELFF

clone size: NA
CDR3 length: 12
D gene: NA
J gene: TRBJ1-2
V gene: TRBV29-1
CDR3 DNA: TGCAGCGTTGAAGATTCGGCTTATGGCTACACCTTC
CDR3 protein: CSVEDSAYGYTF

clone size: NA
CDR3 length: 13
D gene: TRBD1
J gene: TRBJ1-1
V gene: TRBV5-6
CDR3 DNA: TGTGCCAGCAGCGGAGGGACAGCTAATGAAGCTTTCTTT
CDR3 protein: CASSGGTANEAFF

clone size: NA
CDR3 length: 13
D gene: NA
J gene: TRBJ2-3
V gene: TRBV5-6
CDR3 DNA: TGTGCCAGCAGCAGAAGTCTCACAGATACGCAGTATTTT
CDR3 protein: CASSRSLTDTQYF

clone size: few
CDR3 length: 13
D gene: NA
J gene: TRBJ2-7
V gene: TRBV6-6
CDR3 DNA: TGTGCCAGCAGTAGTAGCGGCCTCTTGGAGCAGTACTTC
CDR3 protein: CASSSSGLLEQYF

clone size: few
CDR3 length: 13
D gene: NA
J gene: TRBJ1-2
V gene: TRBV29-1
CDR3 DNA: TGCCACCCCAGAAGAACAGACGGCTATGGCTACACCTTC
CDR3 protein: CHPRRTDGYGYTF

clone size: NA
CDR3 length: 15
D gene: NA
J gene: TRBJ1-5
V gene: TRBV7-2
CDR3 DNA: TGTGCCAGCAGCCCGCCGGACGGATACAATCAGCCCCAGCATTTT
CDR3 protein: CASSPPDGYNQPQHF

clone size: NA
CDR3 length: 12
D gene: NA
J gene: TRBJ2-7
V gene: TRBV13
CDR3 DNA: TGTGCCAGCAGCAACAGGGACTACGAGCAGTACTTC
CDR3 protein: CASSNRDYEQYF

clone size: NA
CDR3 length: 15
D gene: NA
J gene: TRBJ2-4
V gene: TRBV6-1
CDR3 DNA: TGTGCCAGCAGTGAAGTTAGCGGACCAGGGAACATTCAGTACTTC
CDR3 protein: CASSEVSGPGNIQYF

clone size: once
CDR3 length: 13
D gene: TRBD1
J gene: TRBJ2-7
V gene: TRBV27
CDR3 DNA: TGTGCCAGCAGTCGGACAGGGCGCTACGAGCAGTACTTC
CDR3 protein: CASSRTGRYEQYF

clone size: NA
CDR3 length: 16
D gene: TRBD2
J gene: TRBJ2-1
V gene: TRBV5-1
CDR3 DNA: TGCGCCAGCAGCTTGGTTAGACTAGCGGCCTACAATGAGCAGTTCTTC
CDR3 protein: CASSLVRLAAYNEQFF

clone size: NA
CDR3 length: 14
D gene: NA
J gene: TRBJ2-5
V gene: TRBV6-5
CDR3 DNA: TGTGCCAGCAGTGACGGGAGCGTCCGAGAGACCCAGTACTTC
CDR3 protein: CASSDGSVRETQYF

clone size: NA
CDR3 length: 12
D gene: NA
J gene: TRBJ1-1
V gene: TRBV28
CDR3 DNA: TGTGCCAGCAGTGTAAGGCCGGCCGGAGCTTTCTTT
CDR3 protein: CASSVRPAGAFF

clone size: NA
CDR3 length: 14
D gene: TRBD1
J gene: TRBJ2-7
V gene: TRBV30
CDR3 DNA: TGTGCCTGGAGTGGACGGGACAGGTCCTACGAGCAGTACTTC
CDR3 protein: CAWSGRDRSYEQYF

clone size: NA
CDR3 length: 13
D gene: NA
J gene: TRBJ1-2
V gene: TRBV5-4
CDR3 DNA: TGTGCCAGCAGCGATCTGGGAGGGTCCCTGAGGACCTTC
CDR3 protein: CASSDLGGSLRTF

clone size: NA
CDR3 length: 13
D gene: NA
J gene: TRBJ2-3
V gene: TRBV29-1
CDR3 DNA: TGCAGCGTTGCCCGGGGGGCGACAGATACGCAGTATTTT
CDR3 protein: CSVARGATDTQYF

clone size: once
CDR3 length: 14
D gene: TRBD2
J gene: TRBJ2-2
V gene: TRBV29-1
CDR3 DNA: TGCAGCGTAACTAGCGGAGAGAACACCGGGGAGCTGTTTTTT
CDR3 protein: CSVTSGENTGELFF

clone size: NA
CDR3 length: 19
D gene: TRBD1
J gene: TRBJ1-2
V gene: TRBV23-1
CDR3 DNA: TGCGCCAGCAGCCGCCGAAGGGACAGGGCGAAACGGGGTCCCTATGGCTACACCTTC
CDR3 protein: CASSRRRDRAKRGPYGYTF

clone size: NA
CDR3 length: 14
D gene: NA
J gene: TRBJ2-1
V gene: TRBV27
CDR3 DNA: TGTGCCAGCAGTTTATCTCGCGAGAGGGGTGAGCAGTTCTTC
CDR3 protein: CASSLSRERGEQFF

clone size: NA
CDR3 length: 13
D gene: NA
J gene: TRBJ1-2
V gene: TRBV7-6
CDR3 DNA: TGTGCCAGCAGCAACGGGGCAGGCTATGGCTACACCTTC
CDR3 protein: CASSNGAGYGYTF

clone size: NA
CDR3 length: 11
D gene: NA
J gene: TRBJ2-7
V gene: TRBV2
CDR3 DNA: TGTGCCAGCAGCCCTAAGCTCGAGCAGTACTTC
CDR3 protein: CASSPKLEQYF

clone size: NA
CDR3 length: 15
D gene: TRBD2
J gene: TRBJ2-3
V gene: TRBV29-1
CDR3 DNA: TGCAGCGCCCGGGGACTAGGATGGTTGGCAGATACGCAGTATTTT
CDR3 protein: CSARGLGWLADTQYF

clone size: NA
CDR3 length: 13
D gene: NA
J gene: TRBJ1-5
V gene: TRBV5-6
CDR3 DNA: TGTGCCAGCAGCAGGTTCGGGGTTCAGCCCCAGCATTTT
CDR3 protein: CASSRFGVQPQHF

clone size: NA
CDR3 length: 12
D gene: NA
J gene: TRBJ1-1
V gene: TRBV30
CDR3 DNA: TGTGCCTGGTTGGGCAAGAACACTGAAGCTTTCTTT
CDR3 protein: CAWLGKNTEAFF

clone size: NA
CDR3 length: 15
D gene: NA
J gene: TRBJ2-2
V gene: TRBV30
CDR3 DNA: TGTGCCTGGAGGATCCAGGGTGTGAACACCGGGGAGCTGTTTTTT
CDR3 protein: CAWRIQGVNTGELFF

clone size: NA
CDR3 length: 12
D gene: NA
J gene: TRBJ2-5
V gene: TRBV30
CDR3 DNA: TGTGCCTGGAGTTCCAGGTCAGAGACCCAGTACTTC
CDR3 protein: CAWSSRSETQYF

clone size: NA
CDR3 length: 13
D gene: NA
J gene: TRBJ1-1
V gene: TRBV7-2
CDR3 DNA: TGTGCCAGCAGCTTTGGTATGAACACTGAAGCTTTCTTT
CDR3 protein: CASSFGMNTEAFF

clone size: NA
CDR3 length: 14
D gene: NA
J gene: TRBJ2-1
V gene: TRBV11-2
CDR3 DNA: TGTGCCAGCAGCCCCACTAGTGGGAACAATGAGCAGTTCTTC
CDR3 protein: CASSPTSGNNEQFF

clone size: NA
CDR3 length: 14
D gene: TRBD1
J gene: TRBJ2-5
V gene: TRBV6-6
CDR3 DNA: TGTGCCAGCACCCATACAGGGGGTGGTGAGACCCAGTACTTC
CDR3 protein: CASTHTGGGETQYF

clone size: NA
CDR3 length: 13
D gene: NA
J gene: TRBJ2-2
V gene: TRBV5-1
CDR3 DNA: TGCGCCAGCAGCTTGGTAGGAGTCCGGGAGCTGTTTTTT
CDR3 protein: CASSLVGVRELFF

clone size: NA
CDR3 length: 11
D gene: NA
J gene: TRBJ2-1
V gene: TRBV2
CDR3 DNA: TGTGCCAGCAGTGACCCCGGTGAGCAGTTCTTC
CDR3 protein: CASSDPGEQFF